The 13 T cell receptor beta chains listed next were all sequenced from one sample in a study of blood T cell repertoires in COVID-19 (dated by TCRdb to 2018 to 2021). Libraries were constructed by the immunoSEQ multiplex PCR assay. TCRdb obtained this table from immuneACCESS and retained in-frame rearrangements with V and J assigned. These tables miss some clones; where compared with another copy, unresolved V genes account for less than half of the shortfall, and the remainder is unexplained. Present in this sample are around 200,000 clones, 75% to 90% of which were seen just once. Together, the top ten hold under 7.5% of the sample. The sequenced sample consisted of peripheral blood. Receptors were obtained from a middle-aged woman with acute or convalescent COVID-19.

The V call is TRBV27, the J call TRBJ1-1; D ambiguous. The CDR3 spans 13 residues. The germline V and J ends were trimmed by 5 bases and 1 base, with 8 bases remaining between them. Looked up from germline, CDR1 is MNHEY and CDR2 is SMNVEV (reference sequence). CDR3 nucleotide sequence: TGTGCCAGCAGTCTCCTCAGGAACACTGAAGCTTTCTTT. Residues: CASSLLRNTEAFF.

The chain is built from TRBV30 and TRBJ1-2; D not resolved. Trimming stripped 0 bases from V and 6 bases from J, with 20 bases between. Germline CDR1 and CDR2: GTSNPN and SVGIG (reference sequence). CDR3 length equals 16 residues. This CDR3 is CAWSVRLDGKGHGYTF. CDR3 bases: TGTGCCTGGAGTGTACGGTTAGACGGGAAAGGGCATGGCTACACCTTC.

The genes are TRBV7-9 and TRBJ1-6; weak D call: TRBD1 (6 bases). The germline gives CDR1 SEHNR, CDR2 FQNEAQ (reference sequence). Deletions cut 1 base from V and 10 bases from J, with 14 bases between. The CDR3 consists of 15 residues. The DNA of the CDR3 is TGTGCCAGCAGCTTAGATTTTCAGGGGTTCTCACCCCTCCACTTT. This codes for CASSLDFQGFSPLHF.

This chain connects TRBV4-1 to TRBJ1-6; 7 nucleotides agree with TRBD1. Germline CDR1 is MGHRA and CDR2 is YSYEKL. Losses at the gene ends were 8 bases for V and 10 bases for J; bases not matched to a gene: 17. This CDR3 comprises 16 residues. The CDR3 DNA sequence: TGCGCCAGCGGAACGGACAGGCCAGGGGCGCGATCACCCCTCCACTTT. As protein: CASGTDRPGARSPLHF.

The J gene is TRBJ2-1, the V gene TRBV7-8; 12 nucleotides align to TRBD2. This CDR3 is 15 amino acids long. Per germline, CDR1 SGHVS and CDR2 FQNEAQ. With V trimmed by 5 bases and J by 6 bases, 5 bases remained unmatched. The CDR3, as DNA: TGTGCCAGCAGCATGACTAGCGGGAGTGTCAATGAGCAGTTCTTC. It is translated as CASSMTSGSVNEQFF.

This clone was found a few times. This sequence joins TRBV6-5 and TRBJ1-3; no clear D. V was cut by 6 bases and J by 0 bases, with 6 bases left in between. The CDR3 extends over 13 amino acids. CDR1 and CDR2 (germline): MNHEY, SVGAGI. CDR3 DNA: TGTGCCAGCAGGGCGGCCTCTGGAAACACCATATATTTT. It encodes CASRAASGNTIYF.

The chain carries TRBV10-2 and TRBJ1-5, with 10 bases aligning to TRBD1. Trimming removed 4 bases from V and 8 bases from J; junction bases left unmatched: 2. CDR3 size: 13 residues. Germline CDR1 is WSHSY and CDR2 is SAAADI. The CDR3 DNA reads as TGCGCCAGCAGTGGGACAGGGGGAGAGCCCCAGCATTTT. It yields the protein CASSGTGGEPQHF.

This clone was detected once. The chain uses TRBV5-1 and TRBJ1-2; D uncertain. The ends were cut back, 9 bases at V and 2 bases at J, with 14 bases in the middle. This CDR3 spans 13 amino acids. Germline lookup yields CDR1 SGHRS and CDR2 YFSETQ. The CDR3 DNA follows: TGCGCCACCGGTCCCGAGGGAAACTATGGCTACACCTTC. This sequence encodes CATGPEGNYGYTF.

This clone was observed at least ten times. This chain joins TRBV7-8 and TRBJ1-3; a weak D match, TRBD1 (5 bases). In germline, CDR1 is SGHVS, CDR2 FQNEAQ. Between the trimmed V and J ends, which lost 5 bases and 1 base, there was a span of 12 bases. This CDR3 comprises 15 residues. The CDR3 DNA sequence: TGTGCCAGCAGCCCAGATCAGGGTTCTGGAAACACCATATATTTT. This encodes CASSPDQGSGNTIYF.

The rearrangement joins TRBV5-1 to TRBJ2-7; TRBD1 might be the D (6 bases). Germline lookup yields CDR1 SGHRS and CDR2 YFSETQ. Trimming took off 2 bases at V and 0 bases at J, with 9 bases between the two ends. This CDR3 region has 14 residues. The CDR3 sequence: CASSFTGSSYEQYF. DNA of the CDR3: TGCGCCAGCAGCTTCACAGGGAGCTCCTACGAGCAGTACTTC. The complete variable domain, with remaining parts taken from reference TRBV5-1 and TRBJ2-7, reads KAGVTQTPRYLIKTRGQQVTLSCSPISGHRSVSWYQQTPGQGLQFLFEYFSETQRNKGNFPGRFSGRQFSNSRSEMNVSTLELGDSALYLCASSFTGSSYEQYFGPGTRLTVT.

The V and J genes are TRBV5-1 and TRBJ2-3; a weak D match, TRBD2 (6 bases). V shed 0 bases and J shed 6 bases, with 14 bases lying between them. Germline loops: CDR1 SGHRS, CDR2 YFSETQ. The CDR3 contains 15 residues. CDR3 sequence: CASSLDPRRGDTQYF. The CDR3 region has the DNA TGCGCCAGCAGCTTGGACCCACGCCGGGGGGATACGCAGTATTTT.

This clone appeared a single time. The V and J genes are TRBV11-3 and TRBJ1-1; perhaps TRBD1 as D (5 bases). Trimming removed 1 base at V and 5 bases at J, with 8 bases between. The germline V gene encodes CDR1 SGHNT and CDR2 YENEEA. This CDR3 contains 13 residues. The DNA of the CDR3 is TGTGCCAGCAGCTTAGTGGAGGGGACTGAAGCTTTCTTT. This translates into CASSLVEGTEAFF.

Points on this clone: This sample includes further DNA sequences coding for the same CDR3. V is TRBV5-1 and J is TRBJ2-7; unclear D gene. Germline-derived CDR1 and CDR2 are SGHRS and YFSETQ. This CDR3 is 12 amino acids long. V shed 4 bases and J shed 1 base, with 6 bases lying between them. CDR3 in amino acids: CASSTGSYEQYF. CDR3 nucleotide sequence: TGCGCCAGCAGCACGGGTTCCTACGAGCAGTACTTC.